This passage covers 27 T cell receptor beta chains from one sample sequenced in a study of shared clonotypes between healthy human individuals. The assay was immunoSEQ multiplex PCR, and TCRdb's table has in-frame clones only and misses some. The sample lists some 1 million clones, about 74% occurring once. The sequenced material came from memory CD4+ T cells sorted from blood. As for subset: CD45RA-negative fraction. These receptor sequences come from a man between 18 and 29 years old in good health.

V is TRBV10-1 and J is TRBJ2-6; D possibly corresponds to TRBD1 (6 bases). The V gene's germline CDR1 is WNHNN and CDR2 SYGVQD (reference sequence). The CDR3 length is 15 residues. Trimming took 3 bases from V and 12 from J, leaving 18 bases between them. DNA of the CDR3: TGCGCCAGCAGTGACCGCGACAGGACCCCCGTCGTCCTGACTTTC. The encoded protein is CASSDRDRTPVVLTF.

CDR3 DNA: TGTGCCAGCAGCTTAACCATCCAGGGGGCCGGGAGCAATCAGCCCCAGCATTTT. Its protein product is CASSLTIQGAGSNQPQHF. V is TRBV7-8 and J is TRBJ1-5, with 8 bases lining up with TRBD1. Trimming removed 2 bases from V and 1 base from J; junction bases left unmatched: 10. The CDR3 is 18 residues long. CDR1 SGHVS and CDR2 FQNEAQ come from the germline V gene.

For this clone: Relative to the germline gene, one junction end is altered; a read error may explain this. This chain uses TRBV7-7 with TRBJ2-7; TRBD2 matches 12 bases. Germline values: CDR1 SSHAT, CDR2 FNYEAQ (reference sequence). This CDR3 is 15 amino acids long. CDR3 nucleotide sequence: TGTGCTAGCAGCCCGGGACTAGCGGGTGCCGAGGAGCAGTACTTC. Its translation is CASSPGLAGAEEQYF.

V and J are TRBV5-6 and TRBJ2-5; D might be TRBD2 (5 bases). Germline loops: CDR1 SGHDT, CDR2 YYEEEE. Trimming removed 0 bases from V and 4 bases from J, with 13 bases in between. The CDR3 consists of 15 residues. The CDR3 coding sequence is TGTGCCAGCAGCTTGGAAACAGTACGGGGAGAGACCCAGTACTTC. This sequence encodes CASSLETVRGETQYF.

The chain joins TRBV25-1 to TRBJ2-7; D possibly corresponds to TRBD2 (6 bases). Germline CDR1 is MGHDK and CDR2 is SYGVNS. The CDR3 length is 14 residues. Between the trimmed V and J ends, which lost 1 base and 2 bases, there was a span of 9 bases. In nucleotides, the CDR3 is TGTGCCAGCAGTGAATGGGCGGGGACCTACGAGCAGTACTTC. It encodes CASSEWAGTYEQYF.

V is TRBV28 and J is TRBJ2-2, with D perhaps TRBD2 (5 bases). Germline V gene lookup returns CDR1 MDHEN and CDR2 SYDVKM. The CDR3 loop spans 16 amino acids. V was cut by 3 bases and J by 0 bases, with 11 bases left in between. CDR3 sequence: CASSLGSGPNTGELFF. The DNA for the CDR3 is TGTGCCAGCAGTTTGGGGAGCGGCCCGAACACCGGGGAGCTGTTTTTT.

This rearrangement joins TRBV27 to TRBJ1-5, with D perhaps matching TRBD1 (5 bases). Germline CDR1 is MNHEY and CDR2 is SMNVEV (reference sequence). The V end was cut by 1 base, the J end by 4 bases, with 11 bases between. CDR3 length: 15 residues. The CDR3, as DNA: TGTGCCAGCAGTTTATGGGGGGTTGGTAATCAGCCCCAGCATTTT. The encoded protein is CASSLWGVGNQPQHF.

V gene TRBV28 combines with J gene TRBJ1-2; the D gene is possibly TRBD1 (6 bases). Germline assignment: CDR1 MDHEN and CDR2 SYDVKM. This CDR3 spans 17 amino acids. V lost 8 bases and J lost 1, with 23 bases in between. The CDR3 nucleotides are TGTGCCAGCCGTTCCCCGCAGGGGAGGAGAAATAACTATGGCTACACCTTC. As protein: CASRSPQGRRNNYGYTF.

The gene calls are TRBV19 and TRBJ1-5, with D possibly TRBD1 on 5 matching bases. Germline V gene lookup returns CDR1 LNHDA and CDR2 SQIVND (reference sequence). CDR3 length equals 18 residues. The germline V and J ends were trimmed by 6 bases and 3 bases, with 24 bases remaining between them. This CDR3 reads CASRRSGEGTRINQPQHF. The CDR3 nucleotides read TGTGCCAGTAGACGAAGCGGGGAGGGGACCAGGATCAATCAGCCCCAGCATTTT.

This chain joins TRBV5-5 and TRBJ1-2, with 7 nucleotides matching TRBD1. The germline gives CDR1 SGHKS, CDR2 YYEKEE (reference sequence). The junction had 11 bases not matched to a gene; V was cut back by 5 bases and J by 4 bases. This CDR3 region has 15 residues. The CDR3 here is CASSQEATGLYGYTF. CDR3 sequence (DNA): TGTGCCAGCAGTCAAGAAGCGACAGGGCTCTATGGCTACACCTTC.

The rearrangement uses TRBV30 and TRBJ2-7; TRBD1 aligns across 9 bases. From germline, CDR1 is GTSNPN and CDR2 SVGIG (reference sequence). The CDR3 is 13 amino acids. V lost 5 bases and J lost 6; bases outside the gene matches: 8. DNA of the CDR3: TGTGCCTGGGGGTTGGACAGGGGCCTCGAGCAGTACTTC. It codes for CAWGLDRGLEQYF.

CDR3 sequence reads: CASSRSTTYEQYF. The CDR3 nucleotides are TGTGCCAGCAGTCGATCTACTACCTACGAGCAGTACTTC. This chain joins TRBV6-6 and TRBJ2-7; no clear D. The CDR3 runs to 13 residues. CDR1 and CDR2 (germline): MNHNY, SVGAGI (reference sequence). Trimming left V 5 bases short and J 2 bases short, with 10 bases between.

To note about this clone: Other DNA sequences in the same sample also yield this CDR3. The chain recombines TRBV5-1 with TRBJ2-5; 8 positions match TRBD2. This CDR3 contains 14 residues. The germline V gene has CDR1 SGHRS and CDR2 YFSETQ. Germline trimming cut 5 bases from V and 2 bases from J; bases unmatched to any gene: 5. The CDR3 reads CASSSAGGQETQYF. CDR3 bases: TGCGCCAGCAGTTCGGCGGGGGGTCAAGAGACCCAGTACTTC.

The rearrangement joins TRBV2 to TRBJ2-7; D is undetermined. This CDR3 has 14 residues. Germline V gene lookup returns CDR1 SNHLY and CDR2 FYNNEI. V was pared by 7 bases and J by 3 bases, with 16 bases between. The CDR3 region is CASTIRSIFYEQYF. CDR3 in DNA: TGTGCCAGCACCATTCGTAGCATCTTCTACGAGCAGTACTTC.

This clone came up once. V and J are TRBV6-5 and TRBJ2-2, with D unresolved. This CDR3 spans 14 amino acids. The germline gives CDR1 MNHEY, CDR2 SVGAGI. The V gene lost 6 bases and the J gene lost 2 bases, with 10 bases spanning the gap. DNA of the CDR3: TGTGCCAGCAGCCCCTCAATTAACACCGGGGAGCTGTTTTTT. Amino acids: CASSPSINTGELFF.

Only a few counts were recorded for this clone. This chain uses TRBV2 with TRBJ2-5; D is ambiguous. Germline lookup yields CDR1 SNHLY and CDR2 FYNNEI. The CDR3 consists of 13 residues. V lost 3 bases to trimming and J lost 4 bases, with 9 bases between them. In nucleotides, the CDR3 is TGTGCCAGCAGTGAGCGCTACGGAGAGACCCAGTACTTC. Translated, it gives CASSERYGETQYF.

As for this clone: Just one base apart from a much larger clone, this may be a read error. The chain couples TRBV5-1 to TRBJ1-1, with unresolved D. V lost 5 bases, J lost 1 base, and 9 bases lay in between. Germline CDR1 and CDR2: SGHRS and YFSETQ. CDR3 size: 13 residues. CDR3 bases: TGCGCCAGCAGTGTACAGCCGAACACTGAAGCTTTCTTT. Protein: CASSVQPNTEAFF.

J is TRBJ1-5 and V is TRBV7-2; D gene uncertain. Trimming took 5 bases from V and 4 from J, leaving 15 bases between them. CDR1 and CDR2 from the germline V gene are SGHTA and FQGNSA. This CDR3 contains 15 residues. The CDR3 region has the DNA TGTGCCAGCAGCGTTGGACCGGGCCGGAATCAGCCCCAGCATTTT. It yields the protein CASSVGPGRNQPQHF.

Worth noting for this clone: Additional DNA sequences in this sample encode the identical CDR3. The rearrangement links TRBV9 to TRBJ1-3; 7 bases map to TRBD1. The CDR3 loop spans 15 amino acids. Germline V gene data show CDR1 as SGDLS and CDR2 as YYNGEE. V gave up 4 bases and J gave up 0 bases; unmatched junction bases: 4. The CDR3 DNA follows: TGTGCCAGCAGCCCTCGGGACAGCTCTGGAAACACCATATATTTT. Translated: CASSPRDSSGNTIYF.

This rearrangement joins TRBV9 to TRBJ1-3, with D maybe TRBD1 (6 bases). This CDR3 is 15 amino acids long. V lost 3 bases and J lost 1, with 11 bases in between. From germline, CDR1 is SGDLS and CDR2 YYNGEE. CDR3 protein: CASSATTGSGNTIYF. The CDR3 DNA reads as TGTGCCAGCAGCGCCACTACAGGGTCTGGAAACACCATATATTTT.

This clone was seen only a few times. The genes are TRBV6-1 and TRBJ1-6; tentatively, D is TRBD1 (5 bases). CDR1 MNHNS and CDR2 SASEGT come from the germline V gene. This CDR3 has 15 residues. V dropped 6 bases and J dropped 6 bases, with 15 bases sitting between them. The CDR3 DNA reads TGTGCCAGCAGGGAGGGGACCGCTCCTAATTCACCCCTCCACTTT. It specifies CASREGTAPNSPLHF.

The chain employs TRBV28 and TRBJ1-4; no clear D. Deletions cut 5 bases from V and 4 bases from J, with 14 bases between. The CDR3 has 15 residues. Germline loops: CDR1 MDHEN, CDR2 SYDVKM. The CDR3 here is CASSRWDRGNEKLFF. CDR3 coding DNA: TGTGCCAGCAGTCGCTGGGATCGGGGTAATGAAAAACTGTTTTTT.

In regard to this clone: A far larger clone is just one base off, so this is likely a read error. This chain links TRBV7-3 with TRBJ2-2; D might be TRBD1 (5 bases). The CDR3 has 12 residues. Between the trimmed V and J ends, which lost 6 bases and 3 bases, there was a span of 5 bases. Germline V gives CDR1 SGHTA, CDR2 FQGTGA. In nucleotides, the CDR3 is TGTGCCAGCAGAGGGGACACCGGGGAGCTGTTTTTT. Translating gives CASRGDTGELFF.

J is TRBJ2-5 and V is TRBV19, with a weak D call TRBD1 (6 bases). Trimming removed 1 base at V and 0 bases at J, with 9 bases between. The CDR3 has 15 residues. The germline V gene encodes CDR1 LNHDA and CDR2 SQIVND (reference sequence). The CDR3 sequence: CASSIGDRNQETQYF. The CDR3 DNA follows: TGTGCCAGTAGTATAGGAGACAGGAACCAAGAGACCCAGTACTTC.

The chain couples TRBV5-1 to TRBJ1-4; 7 positions match TRBD1. This CDR3 comprises 14 residues. J gave up 8 bases and V 4 bases, and 8 bases lay outside the gene matches. Germline V gives CDR1 SGHRS, CDR2 YFSETQ. CDR3 in DNA: TGCGCCAGCAGCCTCAGACAGGGACGCGAAAAACTGTTTTTT. It translates to CASSLRQGREKLFF. Together with reference TRBV5-1 and TRBJ1-4, the CDR3 gives the full variable domain: KAGVTQTPRYLIKTRGQQVTLSCSPISGHRSVSWYQQTPGQGLQFLFEYFSETQRNKGNFPGRFSGRQFSNSRSEMNVSTLELGDSALYLCASSLRQGREKLFFGSGTQLSVL.

This chain links TRBV5-6 with TRBJ2-7; D tentatively reads TRBD1 or TRBD2 (6 bases each). This CDR3 spans 14 amino acids. Germline CDR1 SGHDT, CDR2 YYEEEE. The ends were cut back, 3 bases at V and 7 bases at J, with 17 bases in the middle. The CDR3 sequence: CASSWGALPGEQYF. In DNA form, the CDR3 reads TGTGCCAGCAGCTGGGGGGCCTTACCGGGAGAGCAGTACTTC.

This clone was observed a few times. The rearrangement uses TRBV7-9 and TRBJ2-5; no reliable D call. Germline V gene sequence: CDR1 SEHNR, CDR2 FQNEAQ (reference sequence). Trimming stripped 2 bases from V and 4 bases from J, with 11 bases between. This CDR3 has 14 amino acids. The CDR3 nucleotides read TGTGCCAGCAGCTTAAACCCCGGCCCAGAGACCCAGTACTTC. Translation gives CASSLNPGPETQYF.